This is a list of T cell receptor beta chains from one sample in a study of blood T cell repertoires in COVID-19. TCRdb's copy holds only in-frame clones and misses some; the assay was immunoSEQ multiplex PCR. The sample consists of about 220,000 clones, less than 85% of them appearing once. Sequenced input: peripheral blood. These receptor sequences come from an older woman with acute or convalescent COVID-19. CDR3s include the opening cysteine and the closing phenylalanine or tryptophan. D genes are given only for firm matches. The size entry is marked missing in some rows and otherwise reads once, few, many or a size class.

J gene	V gene	D gene	clone size	CDR3 DNA	CDR3 protein
TRBJ2-5	TRBV7-9	TRBD1	.	TGTGCCAGCAGCTATGGACAGGGATGGGACCAAGAGACCCAGTACTTC	CASSYGQGWDQETQYF
TRBJ1-6	TRBV2	.	once	TGTGCCAGCAGGATACAGGGCGATTCACCCCTCCACTTT	CASRIQGDSPLHF
TRBJ2-7	TRBV6-5	TRBD2	.	TGTGCCAGCAGCAGCGGGGGCGCACCCTACGAGCAGTACTTC	CASSSGGAPYEQYF
TRBJ1-3	TRBV4-2	TRBD1	.	TGTGCCAGCAGCCACCGCGAAGGGACAGGGACCTCTGGAAACACCATATATTTT	CASSHREGTGTSGNTIYF
TRBJ2-3	TRBV5-4	.	.	TGTGCCAGCAGCTTTTTTGGAGTCAATACGCAGTATTTT	CASSFFGVNTQYF
TRBJ2-3	TRBV6-5	TRBD2	.	TGTGCCAGCAGTTACGGGACTACTTCAGATACGCAGTATTTT	CASSYGTTSDTQYF
TRBJ1-1	TRBV5-1	TRBD1	.	TGCGCCAGCAGCTTTAAGGGGGCGGAGAACACTGAAGCTTTCTTT	CASSFKGAENTEAFF
TRBJ2-2	TRBV5-1	TRBD2	once	TGCGCCAGCAGCTTAGCGGGGCCTAACACCGGGGAGCTGTTTTTT	CASSLAGPNTGELFF
TRBJ2-5	TRBV7-8	.	once	TGTGCCAGCAGCTTGGGTTCAAGAGGGGGGGTGGAAGAGACCCAGTACTTC	CASSLGSRGGVEETQYF
TRBJ1-1	TRBV19	TRBD1	.	TGTGCCAGTAGTACCCAGACGGACAGGGCATCAGCTTTCTTT	CASSTQTDRASAFF